The next 5 T cell receptor beta chains were all read from a single sample in a study of regulatory T cells in long-lasting Graves disease. Time point described: persistent/refractory GD, antithyroid drugs over 5 years with positive TRAb. The TCR library used RNA extracted from PBMCs. TCR beta libraries were built with iRepertoire HTBI primers and Arm-PCR of CDR3 regions. TCRdb independently ran MiXCR on the multiplex PCR reads; one entry per CDR3 protein. Seen here are approximately 400,000 distinct CDR3 sequences, less than 30% observed once, and the top ten hold roughly a quarter. The specimen was peripheral blood mononuclear cells (PBMCs), collected when the disease was refractory, from a patient treated with antithyroid drugs. All receptors derive from a woman between 35 and 50 years old with Graves disease.

This clonotype has a count of ten or more. The chain couples TRBV20-1 to TRBJ1-1; 7 nucleotides match TRBD1. Per the germline V gene, CDR1 is DFQATT and CDR2 is SNEGSKA (reference sequence). V lost 6 bases, J lost 1 base, and 11 bases stayed unmatched. The CDR3 is made up of 15 amino acids. The CDR3 is CSAGGRQGPNTEAFF. The CDR3, as DNA: TGCAGTGCGGGAGGGAGACAGGGTCCGAACACTGAAGCTTTCTTT.

The J gene is TRBJ2-7, the V gene TRBV5-5, with 7 bases identical to TRBD2. V was clipped by 1 base and J by 3 bases; unmatched bases: 10. This CDR3 contains 16 residues. Germline V gene sequence: CDR1 SGHKS, CDR2 YYEKEE (reference sequence). The CDR3 nucleotides are TGTGCCAGCAGCTTGTCCCTTGCGGGAGCCCTCTACGAGCAGTACTTC. Residues: CASSLSLAGALYEQYF.

V is TRBV7-3 and J is TRBJ2-1, with D unresolved. The V end was cut by 1 base, the J end by 4 bases, with 8 bases between. In germline, CDR1 is SGHTA, CDR2 FQGTGA. The CDR3 covers 14 residues. CDR3 protein: CASSLNSGYNEQFF. In nucleotides, the CDR3 is TGTGCCAGCAGCTTAAACTCAGGATACAATGAGCAGTTCTTC.

The chain carries TRBV5-1 and TRBJ2-7, with no clear D. CDR3 length equals 15 residues. Germline values: CDR1 SGHRS, CDR2 YFSETQ. V dropped 0 bases and J dropped 2 bases, with 12 bases sitting between them. CDR3 coding DNA: TGCGCCAGCAGCTTGGGGACGGAGATACCCTACGAGCAGTACTTC. Encoded protein: CASSLGTEIPYEQYF. The whole variable domain, filled in from reference TRBV5-1 and TRBJ2-7, reads KAGVTQTPRYLIKTRGQQVTLSCSPISGHRSVSWYQQTPGQGLQFLFEYFSETQRNKGNFPGRFSGRQFSNSRSEMNVSTLELGDSALYLCASSLGTEIPYEQYFGPGTRLTVT.

This clonotype was seen many times. The chain joins TRBV2 to TRBJ2-7; TRBD1 agrees at 8 bases. Unmatched junction bases numbered 4, after V lost 3 bases and J lost 6 bases. CDR3 length: 13 residues. Germline lookup yields CDR1 SNHLY and CDR2 FYNNEI. DNA of the CDR3: TGTGCCAGCAGTGAGGGACAGGTCGGCGAGCAGTACTTC. Translated, it gives CASSEGQVGEQYF.